Below are 28 T cell receptor beta chains sequenced from a single sample in a study of T cells in Graves' hyperthyroidism and ophthalmopathy. Researchers took RNA transcripts and amplified the TCR beta CDR3 regions from them. First-round RT-PCR of the TCR CDR3 relied on the HTBI primer set. From the multiplex PCR reads, TCRdb called clonotypes with MiXCR, one entry per CDR3 protein. The sample has 300,000 to 450,000 distinct CDR3 sequences, more than 11% seen once. Sequencing input: blood. These receptors originate from a woman in her fifties or sixties with Graves' hyperthyroidism.

This clonotype was detected many times. This chain joins TRBV11-2 and TRBJ2-3; TRBD2 matches 11 bases. The junction had 10 bases not matched to a gene; V was cut back by 4 bases and J by 7 bases. The CDR3 loop spans 16 amino acids. CDR1 and CDR2 from the germline V gene are SGHAT and FQNNGV. The CDR3 DNA follows: TGTGCCAGCAGCTCCCCCACTAGCGGGAGCAAGTATACGCAGTATTTT. It yields the protein CASSSPTSGSKYTQYF.

This clonotype was recorded many times. In DNA form, the CDR3 reads TGCAGTGCAATCCAAGTAGCCGATAATGAGCAGTTCTTC. Protein: CSAIQVADNEQFF. The V call is TRBV20-1, the J call TRBJ2-1; D not certain. The CDR3 covers 13 residues. CDR1 is DFQATT, CDR2 SNEGSKA, per germline (reference sequence). V lost 6 bases to trimming and J lost 7 bases, with 16 bases between them.

This clonotype appeared a few times. The V and J genes are TRBV5-1 and TRBJ1-2; 7 bases agree with TRBD1. The ends lost 3 bases at V and 13 bases at J; junction bases unmatched: 9. The CDR3 contains 12 residues. Germline V CDR1 and CDR2: SGHRS, YFSETQ. CDR3 protein: CASSSTGEAVTF. The CDR3 nucleotides read TGCGCCAGCAGCTCAACAGGGGAAGCGGTCACCTTC.

This clonotype was seen a few times. The rearrangement links TRBV5-1 to TRBJ2-7; D might be TRBD2 (5 bases). CDR3 length: 15 residues. Trimming stripped 4 bases from V and 3 bases from J, with 17 bases between. Germline V gene data show CDR1 as SGHRS and CDR2 as YFSETQ. CDR3 loop: CASSPNSVPIYEQYF. The CDR3 DNA reads as TGCGCCAGCAGCCCCAATAGCGTCCCAATCTACGAGCAGTACTTC.

This clonotype was seen at least ten times. V usage is TRBV2 and J usage is TRBJ2-2; TRBD1 might be the D (5 bases). CDR1 and CDR2 (germline): SNHLY, FYNNEI. The V end lost 2 bases, the J end lost 3 bases, and 22 bases lay between the germline ends. The CDR3 is 19 amino acids. The CDR3 nucleotides are TGTGCCAGCAGTGAACACGTGATAGGGGCGACGAGTTACACCGGGGAGCTGTTTTTT. This encodes CASSEHVIGATSYTGELFF.

The chain couples TRBV19 to TRBJ1-2; possible D gene TRBD1, 6 bases. Germline V CDR1 and CDR2: LNHDA, SQIVND (reference sequence). CDR3 length: 12 amino acids. V was shortened by 4 bases and J by 7 bases, with 10 bases between the two germline ends. In DNA form, the CDR3 reads TGTGCCAGTAGTAACAGGGCTTTTGGCTACACCTTC. It encodes CASSNRAFGYTF.

This clonotype was seen ten or more times. This chain joins TRBV6-1 and TRBJ1-1; 8 bases are shared with TRBD1. Trimming at V came to 5 bases and at J to 5 bases, leaving 16 bases not matched to a gene. CDR3 length equals 17 residues. CDR1 is MNHNS, CDR2 SASEGT, per germline. CDR3 sequence: CASSLPFRQGRGTEAFF. Written as DNA, the CDR3 is TGTGCCAGCAGTCTCCCCTTCCGACAGGGGAGGGGGACTGAAGCTTTCTTT.

This clonotype was counted many times. Written as DNA, the CDR3 is TGTGCCAGCAGTCCACTTGGGTCGGTATCGGGGCGGGGATATGGCTACACCTTC. Protein product: CASSPLGSVSGRGYGYTF. This chain links TRBV27 with TRBJ1-2; D perhaps matches TRBD1 (5 bases). Per germline, CDR1 MNHEY and CDR2 SMNVEV (reference sequence). This CDR3 is 18 amino acids long. V lost 5 bases to trimming and J lost 5 bases, with 27 bases between them.

Regarding this clonotype: This may be a read error, as it is one base from a much larger clone. It is likely a read error, because the conserved phenylalanine at the end of the CDR3 is missing. The chain links TRBV29-1 to TRBJ2-5; the D gene is possibly TRBD2 (6 bases). Deletions cut 3 bases from V and 2 bases from J, with 7 bases between. The CDR3 has 12 residues. Germline CDR1 reads SQVTM; CDR2 reads ANQGSEA. The CDR3, as DNA: TGCAGCGTTGAGCGGGGACAAGAGACCCAGTACCTC. Translated, it gives CSVERGQETQYL.

This clonotype showed up many times. The chain joins TRBV5-1 to TRBJ2-7, with D possibly being TRBD1 or TRBD2 (7 bases each). Trimming took 4 bases from V and 2 from J, leaving 16 bases between them. The CDR3 is made up of 15 amino acids. Per the germline V gene, CDR1 is SGHRS and CDR2 is YFSETQ. Written as DNA, the CDR3 is TGCGCCAGCAGCCACGCAGGGGGGACTACCTACGAGCAGTACTTC. The encoded protein is CASSHAGGTTYEQYF.

The chain joins TRBV11-2 to TRBJ2-3; TRBD1 might be the D (6 bases). The CDR3 runs to 16 residues. The germline CDR1 and CDR2 sequences are SGHAT and FQNNGV. Trimming took off 5 bases at V and 1 base at J, with 16 bases between the two ends. The CDR3, as DNA: TGTGCCAGCAGCCGAAGGGCAGGGGCGGGCACAGATACGCAGTATTTT. This gives the protein CASSRRAGAGTDTQYF.

This rearrangement joins TRBV19 to TRBJ1-2; D uncertain. The CDR3 is made up of 13 amino acids. Germline V gene sequence: CDR1 LNHDA, CDR2 SQIVND (reference sequence). V shed 3 bases and J shed 4 bases, with 9 bases lying between them. CDR3 loop: CASSILVAYGYTF. As DNA, the CDR3 is TGTGCCAGTAGTATCTTGGTGGCCTATGGCTACACCTTC.

This clonotype was picked up many times. V usage is TRBV13 and J usage is TRBJ2-1, with 9 bases that match TRBD1. Germline assignment: CDR1 PRHDT and CDR2 FYEKMQ (reference sequence). With 5 bases clipped from V and 7 bases from J, the junction kept 9 bases outside the gene matches. The CDR3 covers 15 residues. The CDR3, as DNA: TGTGCCAGCAGCCTAAGGACAGGGGCAGTTAATGAGCAGTTCTTC. Translating gives CASSLRTGAVNEQFF.

This chain links TRBV28 with TRBJ2-7; 10 bases match TRBD2. Looked up from germline, CDR1 is MDHEN and CDR2 is SYDVKM. V was clipped by 6 bases and J by 1 base; unmatched bases: 3. The CDR3 consists of 14 residues. In DNA, the CDR3 is TGTGCCAGCAGACTAGCGGGACTGTCCTACGAGCAGTACTTC. Residues: CASRLAGLSYEQYF.

This clonotype was observed at least ten times. The chain joins TRBV3-1 to TRBJ2-3, with D perhaps matching TRBD1 or TRBD2 (5 bases each). CDR1 and CDR2 from the germline V gene are LGHDT and YNNKEL (reference sequence). V was pared by 0 bases and J by 6 bases, with 13 bases between. This CDR3 is 15 amino acids long. The CDR3: CASSQEGRARDTQYF. The CDR3 DNA reads as TGTGCCAGCAGCCAAGAGGGGCGGGCTCGGGATACGCAGTATTTT.

This clonotype has ten or more counts. The V call is TRBV18, the J call TRBJ2-3; 11 positions match TRBD1. In germline, CDR1 is KGHSH, CDR2 LQKENI. The trim removed 5 bases at V and 3 bases at J, leaving 4 bases unmatched. The CDR3 extends over 15 amino acids. For the CDR3, the DNA is TGTGCCAGCTCAGCAGGGACAGGGGGTACAGATACGCAGTATTTT. Its protein product is CASSAGTGGTDTQYF.

This clonotype was observed at least ten times. The genes are TRBV7-3 and TRBJ2-6, with D perhaps assigned TRBD1 or TRBD2 (5 bases each). The CDR3 has 16 residues. Germline V CDR1 and CDR2: SGHTA, FQGTGA. Deletions cut 1 base from V and 4 bases from J, with 11 bases between. The CDR3 region is CASSLRAGDGANVLTF. The CDR3 DNA reads as TGTGCCAGCAGCTTAAGGGCCGGGGACGGGGCCAACGTCCTGACTTTC.

This clonotype was counted ten times or more. The chain is built from TRBV20-1 and TRBJ2-3, with TRBD1 matching over 12 bases. The germline gives CDR1 DFQATT, CDR2 SNEGSKA (reference sequence). Germline trimming cut 6 bases from V and 3 bases from J; bases unmatched to any gene: 7. The CDR3 loop spans 15 amino acids. This CDR3 reads CSAPGQGAGTDTQYF. In nucleotides, the CDR3 is TGCAGTGCCCCGGGACAGGGGGCAGGAACAGATACGCAGTATTTT.

The V call is TRBV11-3, the J call TRBJ2-2; 10 bases are a match to TRBD2. Germline assignment: CDR1 SGHNT and CDR2 YENEEA. The J segment lost 2 bases and the V segment lost 4 bases, leaving 4 bases of the junction unmatched. CDR3 size: 16 residues. The CDR3 region has the DNA TGTGCCAGCAGCTCTTGGACTAGCGGAAACACCGGGGAGCTGTTTTTT. Its protein is CASSSWTSGNTGELFF. Together with reference TRBV11-3 and TRBJ2-2, the CDR3 gives the full variable domain: EAGVVQSPRYKIIEKKQPVAFWCNPISGHNTLYWYLQNLGQGPELLIRYENEEAVDDSQLPKDRFSAERLKGVDSTLKIQPAELGDSAVYLCASSSWTSGNTGELFFGEGSRLTVL.

This clonotype was counted ten times or more. This rearrangement joins TRBV14 to TRBJ2-3; a possible D gene is TRBD2 (5 bases). CDR1 is SGHDN and CDR2 is FVKESK in the germline V gene. Trimming took 3 bases from V and 6 from J, leaving 13 bases between them. The CDR3 has 14 amino acids. CDR3 region: CASSQLLAHDTQYF. CDR3 in DNA: TGTGCCAGCAGCCAGTTATTAGCGCACGATACGCAGTATTTT.

This clonotype was observed at least ten times. The chain combines TRBV11-2 with TRBJ2-7, with a weak D call TRBD1 (5 bases). V was cut by 5 bases and J by 2 bases, with 13 bases left in between. Germline assignment: CDR1 SGHAT and CDR2 FQNNGV. The CDR3 is made up of 14 amino acids. CDR3 in DNA: TGTGCCAGCAGCCCCTGGGGCGGTCCCTACGAGCAGTACTTC. This translates into CASSPWGGPYEQYF.

At least ten counts were recorded for this clonotype. This chain connects TRBV6-1 to TRBJ2-7, with a tentative D call TRBD1 (6 bases). Germline V lookup: CDR1 MNHNS, CDR2 SASEGT. CDR3 length: 13 amino acids. V lost 5 bases and J 7 bases, leaving 15 bases between the germline ends. The CDR3 DNA follows: TGTGCCAGCAGTCAGGGACAAGCAAAGGAGCAGTACTTC. Translated: CASSQGQAKEQYF.

V is TRBV30 and J is TRBJ2-5, with D unclear. Germline V gives CDR1 GTSNPN, CDR2 SVGIG (reference sequence). V lost 1 base and J lost 1, with 4 bases in between. The CDR3 is 12 amino acids. The DNA of the CDR3 is TGTGCCTGGAGTGAGCTCCAAGAGACCCAGTACTTC. Translation gives CAWSELQETQYF.

This clonotype was seen repeatedly, ten times or more. The J gene is TRBJ2-1, the V gene TRBV7-2; 9 nucleotides match TRBD2. CDR1 is SGHTA and CDR2 is FQGNSA in the germline V gene. The CDR3 consists of 16 residues. J was trimmed by 8 bases and V by 0 bases; bases with no gene match: 8. CDR3 DNA sequence: TGTGCCAGCAGCTTAGCGTCGGCTAGCGGGACGGATGAGCAGTTCTTC. Translated: CASSLASASGTDEQFF. The full variable domain, rest sourced from reference TRBV7-2 and TRBJ2-1, is GAGVSQSPSNKVTEKGKDVELRCDPISGHTALYWYRQSLGQGLEFLIYFQGNSAPDKSGLPSDRFSAERTGGSVSTLTIQRTQQEDSAVYLCASSLASASGTDEQFFGPGTRLTVL.

The genes are TRBV7-9 and TRBJ1-2, with a possible D match to TRBD1 (6 bases). V was trimmed by 4 bases and J by 7 bases, leaving 16 bases between them. The CDR3 consists of 14 residues. CDR1 and CDR2 from the germline V gene are SEHNR and FQNEAQ (reference sequence). The CDR3 loop is CASSWGQGTSGYTF. CDR3 sequence (DNA): TGTGCCAGCAGCTGGGGGCAGGGTACATCTGGCTACACCTTC.

This clonotype was counted ten times or more. This rearrangement joins TRBV12-3 or TRBV12-4 to TRBJ1-1, with D uncertain. The CDR3 covers 14 residues. Between the trimmed V and J ends, which lost 5 bases and 4 bases, there was a span of 14 bases. The CDR3 DNA sequence: TGTGCCAGCAGTCTCCATGCTGGGCTCACTGAAGCTTTCTTT. Translated, it gives CASSLHAGLTEAFF.

This clonotype was counted a few times. The CDR3 DNA follows: TGCAGTGCTAGAGTAACAGGGGGCACTGAAGCTTTCTTT. The encoded protein is CSARVTGGTEAFF. The V call is TRBV20-1, the J call TRBJ1-1; TRBD1 aligns across 8 bases. V trimming: 1 base; J trimming: 4 bases; junction bases outside the gene matches: 2. Per germline, CDR1 DFQATT and CDR2 SNEGSKA (reference sequence). The length of the CDR3 is 13 residues.

This clonotype came up many times. V is TRBV5-1 and J is TRBJ1-1, with 7 bases lining up with TRBD1. V shed 4 bases and J 3 bases; nucleotides not matched to a gene: 6. The CDR3 contains 14 residues. Germline lookup yields CDR1 SGHRS and CDR2 YFSETQ. The CDR3 bases are TGCGCCAGCAGCGGGACCACAGGGGACACTGAAGCTTTCTTT. Its protein is CASSGTTGDTEAFF.